The T cell receptor (beta chain) under discussion was sequenced for a study of T cells in localized non-small cell lung cancer. The CDR3 is made up of 15 amino acids. Losses at the gene ends were 0 bases for V and 0 bases for J; bases not matched to a gene: 3. Germline V gene lookup returns CDR1 SQVTM and CDR2 ANQGSEA. The data were produced by immunoSEQ multiplex PCR, yet TCRdb's version contains in-frame clones alone and is incomplete. This table has 16,000 or so clones, around 89% appearing once. The receptor comes from a male donor older than 55 with stage II squamous cell lung carcinoma. The sequencing here drew on peripheral blood, taken before any cancer treatment. This chain connects TRBV29-1 to TRBJ2-3; 7 bases align to TRBD1. The DNA of the CDR3 is TGCAGCGTTGAAGACCGGGACAGAAGCACAGATACGCAGTATTTT. This sequence encodes CSVEDRDRSTDTQYF.